The 2 T cell receptor beta chains below come from one sample, sequenced in a study of OX40 agonist ivuxolimab in advanced cancers. The receptor library was made with the immunoSEQ multiplex PCR assay. The table comes from immuneACCESS by way of TCRdb, which keeps in-frame sequences with V and J called. Part of the clones is missing from these tables; in studies checked, under half for an unresolved V gene and the rest for unknown reasons. The sample data list about 80,000 clones, and over 90% of these were observed just once. Of the sample, 0.55% to 0.7% is held by the ten largest clones. The sequences come from CD4+ or CD8+ T cells sorted from blood, collected in a trial of the OX40 agonist ivuxolimab. The receptor set was obtained from an adult with an advanced solid tumor such as melanoma, head and neck, liver or kidney cancer.

This chain joins TRBV28 and TRBJ1-1; tentatively, D is TRBD1 (5 bases). This CDR3 comprises 17 residues. Trimming cost V 5 bases and J 0 bases, with 19 bases left between them. In germline, CDR1 is MDHEN, CDR2 SYDVKM. The CDR3 DNA reads TGTGCCAGCAGTCCAGGGTGGTTCGGCCGATTGAACACTGAAGCTTTCTTT. This translates into CASSPGWFGRLNTEAFF.

The table lists this clone with a count of one. The rearrangement joins TRBV28 to TRBJ2-3; 8 positions match TRBD1. CDR1 MDHEN and CDR2 SYDVKM come from the germline V gene. The CDR3 spans 14 residues. Trimming removed 3 bases from V and 5 bases from J; junction bases left unmatched: 4. The CDR3 bases are TGTGCCAGCAGTTTCCAGGGGGCGCGAGATACGCAGTATTTT. Translation: CASSFQGARDTQYF.